What follows are 10 T cell receptor beta chains derived from one specimen sequenced in a study of control samples from healthy donors and cancer patients. Here immunoSEQ multiplex PCR was the method, and the copy in TCRdb shows in-frame clones only, minus some. The sample has around 110,000 clones, 88% seen once. Sequencing was performed on blood. Every receptor here comes from a woman between 65 and 79 years old in good health.

The chain recombines TRBV7-9 with TRBJ1-1; a weak D match, TRBD1 (5 bases). V lost 2 bases and J lost 1, with 11 bases in between. Germline CDR1 and CDR2: SEHNR and FQNEAQ (reference sequence). The length of the CDR3 is 15 residues. The CDR3 DNA is TGTGCCAGCAGCTTACAGGGTTACGGGAACACTGAAGCTTTCTTT. It encodes CASSLQGYGNTEAFF.

The chain has TRBV6-5 and TRBJ1-4; 9 bases match TRBD1. The CDR3 spans 14 residues. J was trimmed by 4 bases and V by 7 bases; bases with no gene match: 4. The germline gives CDR1 MNHEY, CDR2 SVGAGI. Written as DNA, the CDR3 is TGTGCCAGCATGGACAGGGGACTTAATGAAAAACTGTTTTTT. Translation: CASMDRGLNEKLFF.

V gene TRBV5-4 combines with J gene TRBJ2-2; unclear D gene. The CDR3 contains 16 residues. Trimming stripped 0 bases from V and 2 bases from J, with 11 bases between. Germline V gives CDR1 SGHNT, CDR2 YYREEE (reference sequence). CDR3 DNA sequence: TGTGCCAGCAGCTTGGTCGCAGGTCACAACACCGGGGAGCTGTTTTTT. This gives the protein CASSLVAGHNTGELFF.

The J gene is TRBJ1-5, the V gene TRBV18; TRBD1 matches at 7 bases. This CDR3 spans 14 amino acids. CDR1 KGHSH and CDR2 LQKENI come from the germline V gene. V was clipped by 3 bases and J by 5 bases; unmatched bases: 4. The CDR3 is CASSPWQGDQPQHF. For the CDR3, the DNA is TGTGCCAGCTCACCGTGGCAGGGGGATCAGCCCCAGCATTTT.

The chain combines TRBV6-5 with TRBJ2-7; maybe TRBD1 (6 bases). From germline, CDR1 is MNHEY and CDR2 SVGAGI. With 6 bases removed from V and 3 bases from J, the gap between germline ends came to 12 bases. The CDR3 is 13 amino acids. The CDR3 loop reads CASSLDRRYEQYF. CDR3 bases: TGTGCCAGCAGCCTTGACAGGCGCTACGAGCAGTACTTC.

The V call is TRBV7-6, the J call TRBJ1-1; TRBD1 matches at 8 bases. The germline gives CDR1 SGHVS, CDR2 FNYEAQ. The CDR3 is 15 residues long. Losses at the gene ends were 4 bases for V and 2 bases for J; bases not matched to a gene: 6. As DNA, the CDR3 is TGTGCCAGCAGCTATCGGACAGGGAGTAACACTGAAGCTTTCTTT. Residues: CASSYRTGSNTEAFF.

CDR3 in amino acids: CASSQNWEAHKFF. CDR3 in DNA: TGTGCCAGCAGCCAAAACTGGGAGGCCCACAAGTTCTTC. V gene TRBV11-1 combines with J gene TRBJ2-1; TRBD2 might be the D (6 bases). Between the trimmed V and J ends, which lost 5 bases and 14 bases, there was a span of 19 bases. The CDR3 sequence is 13 residues long. Germline V gene sequence: CDR1 SGHAT, CDR2 FQDESV (reference sequence).

The CDR3 loop is CASSLASKQPQHF. CDR3 sequence (DNA): TGTGCCAGCAGCTTAGCGTCTAAACAGCCCCAGCATTTT. The J gene is TRBJ1-5, the V gene TRBV7-2, with unresolved D. Per the germline V gene, CDR1 is SGHTA and CDR2 is FQGNSA. CDR3 length: 13 residues. The V gene lost 0 bases and the J gene lost 7 bases, with 7 bases spanning the gap.

This chain connects TRBV19 to TRBJ2-1, with 8 nucleotides matching TRBD2. The junction had 7 bases not matched to a gene; V was cut back by 3 bases and J by 12 bases. There are 13 residues in the CDR3. CDR1 and CDR2 (germline): LNHDA, SQIVND (reference sequence). The CDR3 DNA sequence: TGTGCCAGTAGTATCCGTAGCGGGGCCGGGCAGTTCTTC. The encoded protein is CASSIRSGAGQFF.

This clone appeared a single time. The gene calls are TRBV9 and TRBJ2-1; 9 bases fit TRBD2. V shed 6 bases, J shed 4 bases, and the junction held 11 bases outside the gene matches. This CDR3 contains 16 residues. The germline CDR1 and CDR2 sequences are SGDLS and YYNGEE. CDR3 in amino acids: CASTQRERGAYNEQFF. In DNA form, the CDR3 reads TGTGCCAGCACCCAGCGAGAGCGGGGGGCTTACAATGAGCAGTTCTTC.